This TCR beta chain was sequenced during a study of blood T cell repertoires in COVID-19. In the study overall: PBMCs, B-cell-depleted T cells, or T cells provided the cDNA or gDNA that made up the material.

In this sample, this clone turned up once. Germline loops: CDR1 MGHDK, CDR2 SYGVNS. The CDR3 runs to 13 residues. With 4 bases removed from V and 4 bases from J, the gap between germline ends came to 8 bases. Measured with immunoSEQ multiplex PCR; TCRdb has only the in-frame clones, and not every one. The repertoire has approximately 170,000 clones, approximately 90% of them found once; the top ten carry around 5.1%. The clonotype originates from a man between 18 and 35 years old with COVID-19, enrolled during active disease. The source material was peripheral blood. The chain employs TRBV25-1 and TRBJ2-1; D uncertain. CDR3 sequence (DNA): TGTGCCAGCAGTGCTCCTCCTTACAATGAGCAGTTCTTC. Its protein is CASSAPPYNEQFF. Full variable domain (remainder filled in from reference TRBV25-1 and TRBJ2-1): EADIYQTPRYLVIGTGKKITLECSQTMGHDKMYWYQQDPGMELHLIHYSYGVNSTEKGDLSSESTVSRIRTEHFPLTLESARPSHTSQYLCASSAPPYNEQFFGPGTRLTVL.